The entry below gives a single TCR beta chain sequence along with its context. The sample is drawn from a study of blood T cell repertoires in COVID-19. Study background: Samples came from the United States, Italy and Spain, spanning acute and convalescent COVID-19.

Method: immunoSEQ multiplex PCR; TCRdb's copy keeps in-frame clones and lacks some. The sample lists some 200,000 clones, roughly 85% occurring once. The CDR3 spans 13 residues. V lost 2 bases and J lost 1, with 5 bases in between. CDR1 and CDR2 from the germline V gene are MNHEY and SVGEGT. The chain employs TRBV6-2 or TRBV6-3 and TRBJ1-1, with TRBD1 as a possible D gene (5 bases). The clonotype was recovered from a woman in her 40s with acute COVID-19. Material: PBMCs or T cells enriched from blood (not recorded which). This CDR3 reads CASSYRGNTEAFF. CDR3 nucleotide sequence: TGTGCCAGCAGTTACAGGGGGAACACTGAAGCTTTCTTT.